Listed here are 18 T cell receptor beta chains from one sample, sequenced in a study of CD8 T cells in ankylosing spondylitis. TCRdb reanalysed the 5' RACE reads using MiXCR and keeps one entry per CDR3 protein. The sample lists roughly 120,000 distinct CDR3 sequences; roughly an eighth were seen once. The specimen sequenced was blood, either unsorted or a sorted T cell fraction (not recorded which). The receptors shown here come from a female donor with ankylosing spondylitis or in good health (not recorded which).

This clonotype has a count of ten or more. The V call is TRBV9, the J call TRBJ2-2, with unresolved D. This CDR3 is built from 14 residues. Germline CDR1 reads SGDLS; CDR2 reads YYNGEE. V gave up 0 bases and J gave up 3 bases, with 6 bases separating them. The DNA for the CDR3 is TGTGCCAGCAGCGTAGACGGGCACACCGGGGAGCTGTTTTTT. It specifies CASSVDGHTGELFF. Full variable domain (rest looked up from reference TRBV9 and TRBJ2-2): DSGVTQTPKHLITATGQRVTLRCSPRSGDLSVYWYQQSLDQGLQFLIQYYNGEERAKGNILERFSAQQFPDLHSELNLSSLELGDSALYFCASSVDGHTGELFFGEGSRLTVL.

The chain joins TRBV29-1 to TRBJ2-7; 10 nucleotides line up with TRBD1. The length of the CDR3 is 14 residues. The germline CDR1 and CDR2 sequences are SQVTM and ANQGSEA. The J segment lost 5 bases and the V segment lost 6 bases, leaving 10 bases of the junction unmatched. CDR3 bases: TGCAGCGTCCTTCCCATTGACAGGGGGCACGAGCAGTACTTC. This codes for CSVLPIDRGHEQYF.

CDR3 coding DNA: TGTGCCAGCAGCCCCCAGCGGGTCTCCTACAATGAGCAGTTCTTC. Amino acid sequence: CASSPQRVSYNEQFF. The rearrangement joins TRBV3-1 to TRBJ2-1; tentative D call: TRBD2 (6 bases). In germline, CDR1 is LGHDT, CDR2 YNNKEL (reference sequence). Trimming stripped 4 bases from V and 0 bases from J, with 10 bases between. This CDR3 is 15 amino acids long.

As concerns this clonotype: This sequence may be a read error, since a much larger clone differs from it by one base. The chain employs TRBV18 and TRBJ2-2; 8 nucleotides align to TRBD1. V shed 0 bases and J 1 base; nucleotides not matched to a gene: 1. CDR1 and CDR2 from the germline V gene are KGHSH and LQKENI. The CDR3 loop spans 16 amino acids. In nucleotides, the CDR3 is TGTGCCAGCTCACCACCGGGACAGGAGAACACCGGGGAGCTGTTTTTT. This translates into CASSPPGQENTGELFF.

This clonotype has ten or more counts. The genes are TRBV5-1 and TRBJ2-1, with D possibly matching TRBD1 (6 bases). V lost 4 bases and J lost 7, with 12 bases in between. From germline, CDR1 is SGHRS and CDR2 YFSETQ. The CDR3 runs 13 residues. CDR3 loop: CASSEQGRNEQFF. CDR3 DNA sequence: TGCGCCAGCAGCGAACAGGGTAGGAATGAGCAGTTCTTC.

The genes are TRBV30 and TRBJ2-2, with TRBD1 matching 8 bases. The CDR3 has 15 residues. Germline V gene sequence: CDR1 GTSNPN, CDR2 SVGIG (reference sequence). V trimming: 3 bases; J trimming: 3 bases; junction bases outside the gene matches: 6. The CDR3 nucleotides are TGTGCCTGGAGCTCAGGGGGCGCGGACACCGGGGAGCTGTTTTTT. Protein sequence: CAWSSGGADTGELFF.

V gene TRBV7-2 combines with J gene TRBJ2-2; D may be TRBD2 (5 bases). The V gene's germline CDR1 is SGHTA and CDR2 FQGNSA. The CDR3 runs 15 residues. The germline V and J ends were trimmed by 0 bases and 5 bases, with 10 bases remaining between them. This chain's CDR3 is CASSLAPPGTGELFF. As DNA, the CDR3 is TGTGCCAGCAGCTTAGCCCCCCCGGGGACCGGGGAGCTGTTTTTT.

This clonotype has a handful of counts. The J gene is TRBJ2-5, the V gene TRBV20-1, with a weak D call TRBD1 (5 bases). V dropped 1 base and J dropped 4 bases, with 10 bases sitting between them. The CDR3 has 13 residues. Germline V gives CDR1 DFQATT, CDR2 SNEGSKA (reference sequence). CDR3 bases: TGCAGTGCTAGAGTATCCACAGGAGAGACCCAGTACTTC. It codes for CSARVSTGETQYF.

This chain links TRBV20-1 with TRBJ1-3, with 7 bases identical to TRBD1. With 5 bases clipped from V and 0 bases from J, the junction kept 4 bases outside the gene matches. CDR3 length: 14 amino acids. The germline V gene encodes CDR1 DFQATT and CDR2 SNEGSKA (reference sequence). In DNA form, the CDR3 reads TGCAGTGCTCAGACAGGGCCCTCTGGAAACACCATATATTTT. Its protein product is CSAQTGPSGNTIYF.

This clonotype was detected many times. CDR3 nucleotides: TGTGCCAGCAGTTACCGTCCTTCGACAGGTTTTCAGTCCTTCTCTGGAAACACCATATATTTT. Amino acids: CASSYRPSTGFQSFSGNTIYF. The chain recombines TRBV6-8 with TRBJ1-3, with D perhaps TRBD1 (6 bases). Germline values: CDR1 MNHGY, CDR2 SAAAGT. CDR3 size: 21 residues. Between the trimmed V and J ends, which lost 2 bases and 0 bases, there was a span of 26 bases.

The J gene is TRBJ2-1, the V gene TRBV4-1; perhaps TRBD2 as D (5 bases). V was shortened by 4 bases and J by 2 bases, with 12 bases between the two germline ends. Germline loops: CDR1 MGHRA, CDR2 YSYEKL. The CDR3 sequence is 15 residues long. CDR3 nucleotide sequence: TGCGCCAGCAGCCCCGAGACTAAAACCTACAATGAGCAGTTCTTC. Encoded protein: CASSPETKTYNEQFF.

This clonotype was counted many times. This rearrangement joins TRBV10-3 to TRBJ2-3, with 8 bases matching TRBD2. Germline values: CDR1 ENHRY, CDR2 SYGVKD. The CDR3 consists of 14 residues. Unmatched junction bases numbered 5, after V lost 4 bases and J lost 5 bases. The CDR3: CAISGGTRGDTQYF. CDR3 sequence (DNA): TGTGCCATCAGTGGCGGGACTAGGGGAGATACGCAGTATTTT.

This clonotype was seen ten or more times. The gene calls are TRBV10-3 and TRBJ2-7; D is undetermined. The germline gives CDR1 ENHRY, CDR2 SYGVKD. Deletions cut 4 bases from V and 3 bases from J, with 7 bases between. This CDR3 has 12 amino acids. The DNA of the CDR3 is TGTGCCATCAGTGGGGTGGGCTACGAGCAGTACTTC. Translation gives CAISGVGYEQYF.

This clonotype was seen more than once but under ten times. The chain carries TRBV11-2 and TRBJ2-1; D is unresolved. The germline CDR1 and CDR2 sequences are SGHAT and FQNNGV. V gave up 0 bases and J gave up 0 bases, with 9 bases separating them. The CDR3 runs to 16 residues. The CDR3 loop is CASSLDRPPSYNEQFF. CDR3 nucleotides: TGTGCCAGCAGCTTAGATCGACCACCCTCCTACAATGAGCAGTTCTTC.

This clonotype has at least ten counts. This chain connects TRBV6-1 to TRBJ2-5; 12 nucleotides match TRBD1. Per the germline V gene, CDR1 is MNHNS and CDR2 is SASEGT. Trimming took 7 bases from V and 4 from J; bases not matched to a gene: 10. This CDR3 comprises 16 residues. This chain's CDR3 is CASTPPGTGGLETQYF. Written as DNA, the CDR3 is TGTGCCAGCACTCCCCCCGGGACAGGGGGCTTAGAGACCCAGTACTTC.

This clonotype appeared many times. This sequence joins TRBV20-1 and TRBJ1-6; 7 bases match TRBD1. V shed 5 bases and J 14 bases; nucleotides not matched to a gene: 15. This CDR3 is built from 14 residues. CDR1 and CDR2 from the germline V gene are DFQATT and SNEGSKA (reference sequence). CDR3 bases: TGCAGTGCTCCCGTCGGGACAGCCGGCGATGCCCTCCACTTT. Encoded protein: CSAPVGTAGDALHF.

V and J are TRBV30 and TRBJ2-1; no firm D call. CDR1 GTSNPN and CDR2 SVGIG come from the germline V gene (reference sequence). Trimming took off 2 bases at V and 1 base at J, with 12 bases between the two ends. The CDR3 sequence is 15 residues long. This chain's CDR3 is CAWSPRADSYNEQFF. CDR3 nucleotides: TGTGCCTGGAGTCCACGGGCGGATTCCTACAATGAGCAGTTCTTC.

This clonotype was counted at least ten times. In nucleotides, the CDR3 is TGCAGTGTGGGAAGTGAACATCAGCCCCAGCATTTT. Translation: CSVGSEHQPQHF. The J gene is TRBJ1-5, the V gene TRBV20-1, with D uncertain. Germline CDR1 is DFQATT and CDR2 is SNEGSKA (reference sequence). V was shortened by 7 bases and J by 5 bases, with 12 bases between the two germline ends. The length of the CDR3 is 12 residues.